Described below is a single T cell receptor (beta chain) sequence and its context. Its antigen is undetermined. The assay was immunoSEQ multiplex PCR, and TCRdb's table has in-frame clones only and misses some. The table has about half a million clones, roughly 78% seen once; the top ten hold about an eighth. These data belong to a study of shared clonotypes between healthy human individuals. Findings and caveats of the study: Since donors were few, the genetic and exposure-history diversity represented was limited. Clonotype sharing among donors likely depends on sequencing depth.

The material sequenced was PBMCs. The clonotype originates from a middle-aged woman in good health. Some clones in this sample may be carry-over from other donors' samples.

The CDR3 spells CASSLVQGATYEQYF. CDR3 DNA: TGTGCCAGCAGCTTGGTACAGGGGGCCACCTACGAGCAGTACTTC. This rearrangement joins TRBV5-4 to TRBJ2-7, with 9 bases that match TRBD1. The ends lost 0 bases at V and 2 bases at J; junction bases unmatched: 3. The CDR3 totals 15 residues. Per the germline V gene, CDR1 is SGHNT and CDR2 is YYREEE (reference sequence).